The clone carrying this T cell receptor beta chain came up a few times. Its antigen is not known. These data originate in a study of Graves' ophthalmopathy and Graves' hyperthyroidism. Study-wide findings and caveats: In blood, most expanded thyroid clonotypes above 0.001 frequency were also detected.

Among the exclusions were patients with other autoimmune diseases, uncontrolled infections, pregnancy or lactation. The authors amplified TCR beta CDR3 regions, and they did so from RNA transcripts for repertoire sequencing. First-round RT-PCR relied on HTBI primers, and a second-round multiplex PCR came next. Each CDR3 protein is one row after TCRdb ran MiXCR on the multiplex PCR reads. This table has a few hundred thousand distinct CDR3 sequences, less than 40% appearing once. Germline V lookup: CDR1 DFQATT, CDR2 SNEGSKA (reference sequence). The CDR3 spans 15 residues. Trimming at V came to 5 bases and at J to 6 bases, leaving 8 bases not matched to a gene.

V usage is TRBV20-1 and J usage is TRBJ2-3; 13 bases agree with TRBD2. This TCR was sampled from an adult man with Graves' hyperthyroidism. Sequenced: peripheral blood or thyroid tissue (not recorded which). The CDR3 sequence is CSACQTSGRKDTQYF. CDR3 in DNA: TGCAGTGCTTGTCAGACTAGCGGGAGGAAGGATACGCAGTATTTT.